A selection of T cell receptor beta chains follows, all from one sample in a study of a mutant IDH1 vaccine in newly diagnosed glioma. No antigen is known for these receptors. The assay was immunoSEQ multiplex PCR, and TCRdb's table has in-frame clones only and misses some. Of fewer than 55,000 clones listed, roughly 61% are singletons. Sequences were derived from peripheral blood mononuclear cells (PBMCs), sampled from a glioma patient whose treatment included an IDH1 peptide vaccine. The receptors come from a man aged 35-49 years with glioma. Some clones in this sample may be carry-over from other donors' samples. CDR3s include the opening cysteine and the closing phenylalanine or tryptophan. Fields, in order: CDR3 protein, CDR3 DNA, D gene, J gene, V gene, clone size. A D gene is named only where the DNA matches it firmly. Not all rows give a size; the values are once, few, many and, for expanded clones, a class.

CDR3aa: CASSQESATGNTEAFF
CDR3nt: TGCGCCAGCAGCCAAGAAAGTGCGACAGGGAACACTGAAGCTTTCTTT
d_gene: -
j_gene: TRBJ1-1
v_gene: TRBV4-1
abundance: few

CDR3aa: CASSKQGAATETQYF
CDR3nt: TGTGCCAGCAGTAAACAGGGGGCCGCCACGGAGACCCAGTACTTC
d_gene: TRBD1
j_gene: TRBJ2-5
v_gene: TRBV6-5
abundance: -

CDR3aa: CAWSPTGAPLHF
CDR3nt: TGTGCCTGGAGTCCGACAGGGGCACCCCTCCACTTT
d_gene: TRBD1
j_gene: TRBJ1-6
v_gene: TRBV30
abundance: -

CDR3aa: CASSYELFNGPQHF
CDR3nt: TGTGCCAGCAGTTATGAGCTCTTTAATGGGCCCCAGCATTTT
d_gene: -
j_gene: TRBJ1-5
v_gene: TRBV6-6
abundance: -

CDR3aa: CASSLDGAYEQYF
CDR3nt: TGTGCCAGCAGCTTGGACGGGGCATACGAGCAGTACTTC
d_gene: -
j_gene: TRBJ2-7
v_gene: TRBV5-6
abundance: -

CDR3aa: CASSPSGHQEKLFF
CDR3nt: TGTGCCAGCTCACCATCAGGGCATCAAGAAAAACTGTTTTTT
d_gene: -
j_gene: TRBJ1-4
v_gene: TRBV18
abundance: once

CDR3aa: CASSEARVKLQYF
CDR3nt: TGTGCCAGCAGTGAAGCGAGGGTGAAGCTTCAGTACTTC
d_gene: -
j_gene: TRBJ2-4
v_gene: TRBV6-1
abundance: -

CDR3aa: CSVVQRGLLYEQYF
CDR3nt: TGCAGCGTTGTTCAGCGGGGGCTTCTTTACGAGCAGTACTTC
d_gene: TRBD2
j_gene: TRBJ2-7
v_gene: TRBV29-1
abundance: -

CDR3aa: CSFRTGGTYEQYF
CDR3nt: TGCAGCTTTCGGACAGGGGGCACCTACGAGCAGTACTTC
d_gene: TRBD1
j_gene: TRBJ2-7
v_gene: TRBV29-1
abundance: -

CDR3aa: CASSLRQLNTDTQYF
CDR3nt: TGTGCCAGCAGCCTGAGACAGTTAAACACAGATACGCAGTATTTT
d_gene: -
j_gene: TRBJ2-3
v_gene: TRBV7-9
abundance: -

CDR3aa: CASSFFGTEAFF
CDR3nt: TGTGCCAGCAGCTTCTTCGGGACTGAAGCTTTCTTT
d_gene: -
j_gene: TRBJ1-1
v_gene: TRBV5-6
abundance: -

CDR3aa: CASSPSTGGRQLTQYF
CDR3nt: TGTGCCAGCAGCCCGAGCACAGGGGGCCGGCAATTGACCCAGTACTTC
d_gene: TRBD1
j_gene: TRBJ2-5
v_gene: TRBV5-6
abundance: -

CDR3aa: CASSWDRGLTEAFF
CDR3nt: TGCGCCAGCAGCTGGGACAGGGGTTTGACTGAAGCTTTCTTT
d_gene: TRBD1
j_gene: TRBJ1-1
v_gene: TRBV5-1
abundance: -

CDR3aa: CASSLGVGAFF
CDR3nt: TGTGCCAGCAGCTTAGGGGTAGGGGCTTTCTTT
d_gene: -
j_gene: TRBJ1-1
v_gene: TRBV13
abundance: -

CDR3aa: CATESYSTSNEKLFF
CDR3nt: TGTGCCACCGAGAGCTACTCCACTTCTAATGAAAAACTGTTTTTT
d_gene: -
j_gene: TRBJ1-4
v_gene: TRBV6-1
abundance: -

CDR3aa: CASTEDQDGYGYTF
CDR3nt: TGTGCCAGCACCGAAGACCAGGACGGCTATGGCTACACCTTC
d_gene: -
j_gene: TRBJ1-2
v_gene: TRBV7-9
abundance: -

CDR3aa: CASSFSLLRDREPGELFF
CDR3nt: TGTGCCAGCAGCTTTAGCCTTCTCCGGGACAGGGAACCCGGGGAGCTGTTTTTT
d_gene: TRBD1
j_gene: TRBJ2-2
v_gene: TRBV7-9
abundance: -

CDR3aa: CASLGQGSTEAFF
CDR3nt: TGTGCCAGCCTAGGGCAGGGGTCCACTGAAGCTTTCTTT
d_gene: -
j_gene: TRBJ1-1
v_gene: TRBV2
abundance: -

CDR3aa: CASSMVGKFTDTQYF
CDR3nt: TGTGCCAGTAGTATGGTGGGGAAATTCACAGATACGCAGTATTTT
d_gene: -
j_gene: TRBJ2-3
v_gene: TRBV19
abundance: -

CDR3aa: CASNVDYPKTQYF
CDR3nt: TGTGCCAGCAATGTTGACTATCCCAAGACCCAGTACTTC
d_gene: -
j_gene: TRBJ2-5
v_gene: TRBV6-1
abundance: -

CDR3aa: CASSEAAYALNTGELFF
CDR3nt: TGCGCCAGCAGTGAGGCGGCGTACGCCCTGAACACCGGGGAGCTGTTTTTT
d_gene: -
j_gene: TRBJ2-2
v_gene: TRBV10-2
abundance: -

CDR3aa: CASSPGLGRNQPQHF
CDR3nt: TGTGCCAGCAGTCCGGGTCTCGGGAGGAATCAGCCCCAGCATTTT
d_gene: -
j_gene: TRBJ1-5
v_gene: TRBV27
abundance: -

CDR3aa: CASSLGGLGNTEAFF
CDR3nt: TGTGCCAGCAGCTTAGGGGGGTTGGGGAACACTGAAGCTTTCTTT
d_gene: -
j_gene: TRBJ1-1
v_gene: TRBV7-9
abundance: -

CDR3aa: CASSEGRDRGLVAEAFF
CDR3nt: TGTGCCAGCAGCGAAGGGCGTGACAGGGGGTTGGTGGCTGAAGCTTTCTTT
d_gene: TRBD1
j_gene: TRBJ1-1
v_gene: TRBV5-5
abundance: -

CDR3aa: CASSALPGQRGNSYEQYF
CDR3nt: TGTGCCAGTAGTGCTCTACCGGGCCAGCGGGGGAACTCCTACGAGCAGTACTTC
d_gene: TRBD2
j_gene: TRBJ2-7
v_gene: TRBV19
abundance: few

CDR3aa: CASSLGQGQEAFF
CDR3nt: TGCGCCAGCAGCTTGGGACAGGGTCAAGAAGCTTTCTTT
d_gene: TRBD1
j_gene: TRBJ1-1
v_gene: TRBV5-1
abundance: -

CDR3aa: CASSIVRQGFYGYTF
CDR3nt: TGTGCCAGCAGCATCGTACGACAGGGCTTCTATGGCTACACCTTC
d_gene: -
j_gene: TRBJ1-2
v_gene: TRBV21-1
abundance: -

CDR3aa: CASRPLDGSFYGYTF
CDR3nt: TGTGCCAGCAGACCACTGGACGGGAGCTTTTATGGCTACACCTTC
d_gene: -
j_gene: TRBJ1-2
v_gene: TRBV6-5
abundance: -

CDR3aa: CASSLAGGLFYEQYF
CDR3nt: TGTGCCAGCAGCCTAGCGGGGGGCCTCTTCTACGAGCAGTACTTC
d_gene: TRBD2
j_gene: TRBJ2-7
v_gene: TRBV14
abundance: -

CDR3aa: CASRPLSGTAREQYF
CDR3nt: TGTGCCAGCAGGCCCCTTTCCGGGACAGCCCGCGAGCAGTACTTC
d_gene: TRBD1
j_gene: TRBJ2-7
v_gene: TRBV7-9
abundance: once

CDR3aa: CASSSLQSTDTQYF
CDR3nt: TGTGCCAGCAGCTCCCTACAGAGCACAGATACGCAGTATTTT
d_gene: -
j_gene: TRBJ2-3
v_gene: TRBV5-4
abundance: -